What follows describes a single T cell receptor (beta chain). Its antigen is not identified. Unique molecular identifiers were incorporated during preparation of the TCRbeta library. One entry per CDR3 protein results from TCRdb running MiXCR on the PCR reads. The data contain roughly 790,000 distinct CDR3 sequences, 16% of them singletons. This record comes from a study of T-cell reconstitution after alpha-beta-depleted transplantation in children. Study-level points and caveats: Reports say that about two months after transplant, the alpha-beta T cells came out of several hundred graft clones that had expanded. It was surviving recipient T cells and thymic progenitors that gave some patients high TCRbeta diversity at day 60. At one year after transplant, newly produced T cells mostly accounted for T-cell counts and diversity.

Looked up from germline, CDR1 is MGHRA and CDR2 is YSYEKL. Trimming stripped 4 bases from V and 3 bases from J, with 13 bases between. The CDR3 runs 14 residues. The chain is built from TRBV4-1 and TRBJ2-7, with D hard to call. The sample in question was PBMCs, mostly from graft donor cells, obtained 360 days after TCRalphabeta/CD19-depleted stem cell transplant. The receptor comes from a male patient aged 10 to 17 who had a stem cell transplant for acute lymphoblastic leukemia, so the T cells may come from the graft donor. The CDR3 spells CASSPHNTNYEQYF. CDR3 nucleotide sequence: TGCGCCAGCAGCCCTCACAACACGAACTACGAGCAGTACTTC.